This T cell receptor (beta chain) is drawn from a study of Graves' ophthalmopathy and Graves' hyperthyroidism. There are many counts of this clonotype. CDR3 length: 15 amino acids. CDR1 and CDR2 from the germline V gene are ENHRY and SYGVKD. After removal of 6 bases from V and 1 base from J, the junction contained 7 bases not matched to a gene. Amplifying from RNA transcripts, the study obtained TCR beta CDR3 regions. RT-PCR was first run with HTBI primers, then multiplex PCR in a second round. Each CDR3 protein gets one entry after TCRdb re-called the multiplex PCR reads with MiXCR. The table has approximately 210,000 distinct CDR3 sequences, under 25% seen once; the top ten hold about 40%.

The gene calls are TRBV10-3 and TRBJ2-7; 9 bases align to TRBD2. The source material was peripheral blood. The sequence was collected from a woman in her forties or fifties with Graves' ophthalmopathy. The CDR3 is CAIRPGTSISYEQYF. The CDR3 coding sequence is TGTGCCATCAGGCCCGGGACTAGCATTTCCTACGAGCAGTACTTC.